The source of this T cell receptor (beta chain) is a study of CD8+CD57+ T cells in acquired aplastic anemia. The wider study: The study obtained an average of about 3.4 ug of DNA from sorted CD4+ and CD8+ cells.

With 5 bases removed from V and 4 bases from J, the gap between germline ends came to 12 bases. Germline V lookup: CDR1 LNHDA, CDR2 SQIVND (reference sequence). There are 14 residues in the CDR3. This clonotype is a singleton in its sample. Its antigen remains unidentified. General observations from the study: In common between the patients and the controls were some 28 CD8+ CDR3 sequences. No significant difference in CD8+ Simpson's diversity was found between patients and controls.

Researchers used genomic DNA as the template to profile TCR beta VDJ and CDR3. Each CDR3 protein gets one entry after TCRdb re-called the reads with MiXCR. The table includes some 180,000 distinct CDR3 sequences, roughly half detected once. The specimen sequenced was sorted CD4+, CD8+, or CD8+CD57+ T cells (not recorded which) from PBMCs. The chain links TRBV19 to TRBJ1-5; possible D gene TRBD1, 5 bases. The sequence was collected from a human donor in good health. CDR3 region: CASSGDGKNQPQHF. CDR3 DNA sequence: TGTGCCAGTAGTGGGGACGGGAAAAATCAGCCCCAGCATTTT. The whole variable domain, remainder taken from reference TRBV19 and TRBJ1-5, is DGGITQSPKYLFRKEGQNVTLSCEQNLNHDAMYWYRQDPGQGLRLIYYSQIVNDFQKGDIAEGYSVSREKKESFPLTVTSAQKNPTAFYLCASSGDGKNQPQHFGDGTRLSIL.